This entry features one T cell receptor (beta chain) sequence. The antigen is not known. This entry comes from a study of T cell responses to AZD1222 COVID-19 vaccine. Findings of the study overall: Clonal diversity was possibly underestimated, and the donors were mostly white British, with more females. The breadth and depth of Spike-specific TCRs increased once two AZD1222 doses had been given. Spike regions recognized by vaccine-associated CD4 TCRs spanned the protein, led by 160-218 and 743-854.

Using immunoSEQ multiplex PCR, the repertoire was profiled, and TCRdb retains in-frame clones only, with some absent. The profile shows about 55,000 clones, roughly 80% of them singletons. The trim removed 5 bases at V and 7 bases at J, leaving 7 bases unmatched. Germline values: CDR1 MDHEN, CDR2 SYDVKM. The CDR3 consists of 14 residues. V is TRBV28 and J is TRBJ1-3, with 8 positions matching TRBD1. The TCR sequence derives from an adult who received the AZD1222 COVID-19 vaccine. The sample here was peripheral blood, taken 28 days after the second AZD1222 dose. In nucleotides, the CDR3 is TGTGCCAGCAGTAGACGGTGGACAGGGAACACCATATATTTT. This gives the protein CASSRRWTGNTIYF. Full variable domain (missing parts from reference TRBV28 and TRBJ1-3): DVKVTQSSRYLVKRTGEKVFLECVQDMDHENMFWYRQDPGLGLRLIYFSYDVKMKEKGDIPEGYSVSREKKERFSLILESASTNQTSMYLCASSRRWTGNTIYFGEGSWLTVV.